The 14 T cell receptor beta chains below come from one sample, sequenced in a study of T cells in Graves' hyperthyroidism and ophthalmopathy. Amplified regions were TCR beta CDR3 sequences from RNA transcripts. The HTBI primer set drove a first-round RT-PCR of the TCR CDR3. MiXCR, applied by TCRdb to the multiplex PCR reads, yields one record per CDR3 protein. In the table there are about 360,000 distinct CDR3 sequences, 25% of which are singletons. Sequencing was carried out using blood. Receptor source: a man between 45 and 60 years old with Graves' hyperthyroidism.

This clonotype appeared a few times. The V and J genes are TRBV12-3 or TRBV12-4 and TRBJ1-4, with D unresolved. The CDR3 runs 16 residues. Trimming left V 1 base short and J 10 bases short, with 19 bases between. CDR3 residues: CASSLGIITEPGKLFF. DNA for the CDR3: TGTGCCAGCAGTTTAGGGATAATAACAGAGCCCGGAAAACTGTTTTTT.

This clonotype occurred many times. This sequence joins TRBV5-6 and TRBJ2-2; tentative D call: TRBD1 (6 bases). This CDR3 contains 14 residues. Germline CDR1 SGHDT, CDR2 YYEEEE. Trimming took off 3 bases at V and 4 bases at J, with 10 bases between the two ends. The chain's CDR3 is CASSSTGTTGELFF. For the CDR3, the DNA is TGTGCCAGCAGCTCTACAGGGACCACCGGGGAGCTGTTTTTT.

The chain has TRBV27 and TRBJ1-5, with D tentatively TRBD1 (6 bases). The CDR3 runs to 15 residues. The germline gives CDR1 MNHEY, CDR2 SMNVEV (reference sequence). V dropped 6 bases and J dropped 2 bases, with 14 bases sitting between them. The CDR3 DNA sequence: TGTGCCAGCAGGCCAGTACAGGGTGGCAATCAGCCCCAGCATTTT. This gives the protein CASRPVQGGNQPQHF.

This clonotype has at least ten counts. V gene TRBV3-1 combines with J gene TRBJ1-1, with unresolved D. The CDR3 is 14 amino acids. Deletions cut 0 bases from V and 0 bases from J, with 5 bases between. From germline, CDR1 is LGHDT and CDR2 YNNKEL (reference sequence). The CDR3 protein is CASSQEGLNTEAFF. As DNA, the CDR3 is TGTGCCAGCAGCCAAGAGGGGTTGAACACTGAAGCTTTCTTT.

This clonotype was counted ten times or more. The chain links TRBV3-1 to TRBJ2-3, with TRBD2 matching over 8 bases. The germline gives CDR1 LGHDT, CDR2 YNNKEL (reference sequence). The CDR3 contains 14 residues. The J segment lost 5 bases and the V segment lost 7 bases, leaving 8 bases of the junction unmatched. CDR3 bases: TGTGCCAGCAATGAAGGAACTAGCGGAGATACGCAGTATTTT. Translating it yields CASNEGTSGDTQYF.

This clonotype has only a few counts. The chain uses TRBV9 and TRBJ2-1; D is unclear. Germline-derived CDR1 and CDR2 are SGDLS and YYNGEE. The germline V and J ends were trimmed by 3 bases and 2 bases, with 9 bases remaining between them. This CDR3 is built from 14 residues. The CDR3: CASSGPEAYNEQFF. For the CDR3, the DNA is TGTGCCAGCAGCGGGCCCGAGGCCTACAATGAGCAGTTCTTC.

The chain combines TRBV28 with TRBJ1-1; TRBD1 matches 9 bases. This CDR3 contains 15 residues. Germline values: CDR1 MDHEN, CDR2 SYDVKM. J gave up 5 bases and V 1 base, and 5 bases lay outside the gene matches. The CDR3: CASSLFAQGATEAFF. The CDR3 DNA reads as TGTGCCAGCAGTTTATTTGCACAGGGGGCTACTGAAGCTTTCTTT.

J is TRBJ2-7 and V is TRBV20-1; D is perhaps TRBD1 or TRBD2 (5 bases each). The CDR3 has 16 residues. The V gene lost 2 bases and the J gene lost 3 bases, with 20 bases spanning the gap. Germline lookup yields CDR1 DFQATT and CDR2 SNEGSKA (reference sequence). For the CDR3, the DNA is TGCAGTGCTAGACCCTTGACCGGGACGGAGGACTACGAGCAGTACTTC. This translates into CSARPLTGTEDYEQYF.

Here the CDR3 reads CASASTGLAGETQYF. DNA of the CDR3: TGTGCCAGCGCAAGTACGGGACTAGCGGGAGAGACCCAGTACTTC. This chain uses TRBV27 with TRBJ2-5; TRBD2 matches at 12 bases. The CDR3 contains 15 residues. With V trimmed by 8 bases and J by 4 bases, 8 bases remained unmatched. Germline CDR1 MNHEY, CDR2 SMNVEV (reference sequence).

The chain's CDR3 is CASRIWGPVAGELFF. The CDR3 DNA sequence: TGTGCCAGTAGAATTTGGGGACCCGTGGCCGGGGAGCTGTTTTTT. The gene calls are TRBV19 and TRBJ2-2; D is possibly TRBD1 or TRBD2 (5 bases each). The ends were cut back, 6 bases at V and 6 bases at J, with 17 bases in the middle. Germline CDR1 is LNHDA and CDR2 is SQIVND (reference sequence). The CDR3 runs to 15 residues.

The chain has TRBV2 and TRBJ1-1, with D maybe TRBD1 (6 bases). V gave up 6 bases and J gave up 6 bases, with 14 bases separating them. Germline loops: CDR1 SNHLY, CDR2 FYNNEI. The CDR3 consists of 13 residues. This CDR3 reads CASSPTGVAEAFF. The CDR3 DNA reads as TGTGCCAGCAGCCCGACAGGAGTCGCTGAAGCTTTCTTT.

This clonotype occurred a few times. This chain connects TRBV5-1 to TRBJ2-7; TRBD2 agrees at 13 bases. The CDR3 runs to 15 residues. Germline V lookup: CDR1 SGHRS, CDR2 YFSETQ. V was clipped by 3 bases and J by 5 bases; unmatched bases: 5. The CDR3 reads CASSSGLAGSNEQYF. In DNA form, the CDR3 reads TGCGCCAGCAGCTCGGGACTAGCGGGAAGCAACGAGCAGTACTTC.

This clonotype was found once. J is TRBJ2-2 and V is TRBV11-3, with 13 bases aligning to TRBD2. The V gene's germline CDR1 is SGHNT and CDR2 YENEEA. The CDR3 is 16 residues long. V trimming: 4 bases; J trimming: 7 bases; junction bases outside the gene matches: 6. The CDR3 nucleotides are TGTGCCAGCAGCTGGGGACTAGCGGGATCGGGCGGGGAGCTGTTTTTT. Its protein product is CASSWGLAGSGGELFF.

The chain has TRBV12-3 or TRBV12-4 and TRBJ2-2; perhaps D is TRBD1 or TRBD2 (5 bases each). CDR3 length: 14 residues. V lost 4 bases and J 3 bases, leaving 9 bases between the germline ends. CDR3 residues: CASSSGTHTGELFF. The CDR3 region has the DNA TGTGCCAGCAGTTCTGGGACCCACACCGGGGAGCTGTTTTTT.